These 13 T cell receptor beta chains were all obtained from the same sample, sequenced in a study of blood T cell repertoires in COVID-19. Repertoires were generated with immunoSEQ multiplex PCR, while TCRdb's copy carries only in-frame clones and drops some. The sample has about 90,000 clones; approximately 77% are singletons. Sequencing used peripheral blood. The receptors here all came from an elderly woman with acute or convalescent COVID-19.

V usage is TRBV10-3 and J usage is TRBJ2-5; D possibly corresponds to TRBD1 (5 bases). Germline-derived CDR1 and CDR2 are ENHRY and SYGVKD. The CDR3 is made up of 13 amino acids. Trimming took off 4 bases at V and 5 bases at J, with 11 bases between the two ends. The CDR3 region is CAISGQGRETQYF. In DNA form, the CDR3 reads TGTGCCATCAGTGGGCAGGGCCGGGAGACCCAGTACTTC.

The chain uses TRBV19 and TRBJ2-1; 7 positions agree with TRBD2. Losses at the gene ends were 4 bases for V and 2 bases for J; bases not matched to a gene: 11. This CDR3 is 17 amino acids long. Germline V gives CDR1 LNHDA, CDR2 SQIVND (reference sequence). CDR3 in amino acids: CASSTSSSGTAYNEQFF. CDR3 DNA sequence: TGTGCCAGTAGTACTTCCTCTAGCGGTACTGCCTACAATGAGCAGTTCTTC.

V usage is TRBV5-1 and J usage is TRBJ1-2; D may be TRBD1 (6 bases). The V end lost 0 bases, the J end lost 7 bases, and 10 bases lay between the germline ends. The CDR3 covers 13 residues. Germline lookup yields CDR1 SGHRS and CDR2 YFSETQ. The CDR3 nucleotides read TGCGCCAGCAGCTTGGATGGGGGCGGTGGCTACACCTTC. Translating it yields CASSLDGGGGYTF.

This chain uses TRBV27 with TRBJ2-7; 8 bases are shared with TRBD1. Germline CDR1 and CDR2: MNHEY and SMNVEV (reference sequence). The CDR3 extends over 13 amino acids. With 5 bases clipped from V and 3 bases from J, the junction kept 3 bases outside the gene matches. CDR3 nucleotide sequence: TGTGCCAGCAGTAGACAGGGGCGCTACGAGCAGTACTTC. Amino acid sequence: CASSRQGRYEQYF.

CDR3 bases: TGTGCCTGGAGTGTATTGACTAGCACAGATACGCAGTATTTT. This encodes CAWSVLTSTDTQYF. This sequence joins TRBV30 and TRBJ2-3, with D hard to call. Germline values: CDR1 GTSNPN, CDR2 SVGIG (reference sequence). Trimming left V 0 bases short and J 0 bases short, with 7 bases between. The CDR3 runs 14 residues. Drawing the rest from reference TRBV30 and TRBJ2-3, the complete variable domain is SQTIHQWPATLVQPVGSPLSLECTVEGTSNPNLYWYRQAAGRGLQLLFYSVGIGQISSEVPQNLSASRPQDRQFILSSKKLLLSDSGFYLCAWSVLTSTDTQYFGPGTRLTVL.

V gene TRBV6-5 combines with J gene TRBJ1-5; tentatively, D is TRBD1 (5 bases). V lost 11 bases to trimming and J lost 3 bases, with 14 bases between them. Germline values: CDR1 MNHEY, CDR2 SVGAGI. This CDR3 is 13 amino acids long. CDR3 residues: CAGGTGANQPQHF. CDR3 bases: TGTGCCGGGGGGACTGGGGCCAATCAGCCCCAGCATTTT.

This chain uses TRBV5-4 with TRBJ1-4; tentatively, D is TRBD1 (5 bases). With 0 bases removed from V and 8 bases from J, the gap between germline ends came to 11 bases. The CDR3 totals 14 residues. Germline V gene sequence: CDR1 SGHNT, CDR2 YYREEE (reference sequence). For the CDR3, the DNA is TGTGCCAGCAGCTTGGGCAGGGTAGGCGAAAAACTGTTTTTT. Its translation: CASSLGRVGEKLFF.

CDR3: CASSNSGELFF. The CDR3 DNA reads as TGTGCCAGCAGCAACTCCGGGGAGCTGTTTTTT. The rearrangement uses TRBV12-3 or TRBV12-4 and TRBJ2-2; D gene unclear. V lost 6 bases and J lost 6, with 5 bases in between. The CDR3 contains 11 residues.

CDR3 region: CASSAGGQSTDTQYF. The CDR3, as DNA: TGTGCCAGCAGCGCGGGGGGCCAGAGCACAGATACGCAGTATTTT. The V gene is TRBV7-9, the J gene TRBJ2-3; 8 bases fit TRBD2. The CDR3 runs to 15 residues. Germline loops: CDR1 SEHNR, CDR2 FQNEAQ (reference sequence). V lost 5 bases to trimming and J lost 0 bases; unmatched junction nucleotides: 4.

This clone was found once. This chain links TRBV3-1 (or the pseudogene TRBV3-2) with TRBJ2-1; 8 bases are a match to TRBD2. Per germline, CDR1 LGHDT and CDR2 YNNKEL (reference sequence). Trimming cost V 4 bases and J 8 bases; bases outside gene matches: 4. This CDR3 region has 13 residues. CDR3 loop: CASSPGLAYEQFF. As DNA, the CDR3 is TGTGCCAGCAGCCCCGGACTAGCCTATGAGCAGTTCTTC.

Worth noting for this clone: Other DNA sequences from this sample encode an identical CDR3 as well. V is TRBV28 and J is TRBJ2-7; the D gene is possibly TRBD1 (5 bases). Germline loops: CDR1 MDHEN, CDR2 SYDVKM. CDR3 length equals 12 residues. Between the trimmed V and J ends, which lost 6 bases and 4 bases, there was a span of 10 bases. CDR3 sequence reads: CASRDTTYEQYF. The CDR3 DNA reads as TGTGCCAGCAGGGACACGACTTACGAGCAGTACTTC.

This chain links TRBV6-6 with TRBJ1-4, with 11 bases aligning to TRBD1. The CDR3 loop spans 15 amino acids. CDR1 and CDR2 from the germline V gene are MNHNY and SVGAGI (reference sequence). Germline trimming cut 4 bases from V and 8 bases from J; bases unmatched to any gene: 6. The CDR3: CASSLPGQGDEKLFF. CDR3 nucleotide sequence: TGTGCCAGCAGTTTACCGGGACAGGGGGACGAAAAACTGTTTTTT.

V gene TRBV10-3 combines with J gene TRBJ1-3; the D is unclear. V dropped 4 bases and J dropped 6 bases, with 10 bases sitting between them. From germline, CDR1 is ENHRY and CDR2 SYGVKD. CDR3 length: 13 amino acids. The CDR3 is CAISGEQQNTIYF. CDR3 nucleotide sequence: TGTGCCATCAGTGGAGAACAGCAAAACACCATATATTTT.